The T cell receptor beta chain described here comes from a study of blood T cell repertoires in COVID-19. Overall study: Italy, Spain and the United States were the sources of the convalescent and acute COVID-19 samples. In each case, the material was cDNA or gDNA derived from T cells, B-cell-depleted T cells, or PBMCs.

This CDR3 has 15 amino acids. V dropped 1 base and J dropped 1; count of bases not matched to a gene: 1. The V gene's germline CDR1 is SEHNR and CDR2 FQNEAQ (reference sequence). Authors' analysis steps: Researchers report that nucleated cell counts were estimated from reference gene primer amplification. Libraries were prepared by immunoSEQ multiplex PCR; TCRdb keeps only in-frame clonotypes and omits some of them. The D gene and trimming were derived from the DNA, and the V and J assignments and clone size from that table. The data contain 110,000 or so clones, about 83% of them singletons. The chain uses TRBV7-9 and TRBJ2-3; 8 positions match TRBD2. The sequence derives from a man between 60 and 75 years old with acute or convalescent COVID-19. Material: peripheral blood. The CDR3 reads CASSLVAGRTDTQYF. The CDR3 DNA reads as TGTGCCAGCAGCTTAGTAGCGGGGCGCACAGATACGCAGTATTTT.